This TCR beta chain was observed in a study of CD8+ T cells in alopecia areata. Study context: Twice daily, treated patients received 5 to 10 mg of oral tofacitinib.

Notes on this clone: The target antigen is unknown.

Findings and caveats of the study: A large proportion of expanded lesional clones were detected persisting in scalp and blood during tofacitinib.

Documented treatment: oral pan-JAK inhibitor, 5-10 mg twice daily. Obtained from alopecia areata patients were lesional scalp punch biopsies along with peripheral blood. Extraction of RNA preceded its reverse transcription into cDNA, which served as the sequencing template. Clones were read by immunoSEQ multiplex PCR, and TCRdb kept only the in-frame ones, dropping some. The table has approximately 210,000 clones, roughly 60% seen once. The sequence was collected from a human donor with alopecia areata. The sample was CD4+ T cells sorted from blood, taken at week 24, from a patient treated with tofacitinib.

The DNA for the CDR3 is TGTGCCAGCAGCCCCTCGTCCCAGCCCCAGCATTTT. Its protein is CASSPSSQPQHF. The chain is built from TRBV7-2 and TRBJ1-5; D is undetermined. Germline V CDR1 and CDR2: SGHTA, FQGNSA. The length of the CDR3 is 12 residues. Trimming removed 5 bases at V and 7 bases at J, with 9 bases between.